This T cell receptor beta chain was retrieved from a study of a mutant IDH1 vaccine in newly diagnosed glioma. Across the study: In some groups vaccination began 4-6 weeks post-radiotherapy; others received it with temozolomide. V12 took place at week 35, and V13 at week 47.

CDR3 size: 16 residues. The V end was cut by 6 bases, the J end by 0 bases, with 17 bases between. Germline CDR1 and CDR2: MNHEY and SMNVEV (reference sequence). Specified time point: week 47, end of study. Doses consisted of 300 ug of mutant IDH1 20-mer peptide each, paired with topical imiquimod. Vaccinations, eight in total, occurred in weeks 1, 3, 5, 7, 11, 15, 19, 23. Sequencing used immunoSEQ multiplex PCR; TCRdb keeps in-frame clones, though not all of them. The repertoire holds 75,000 to 95,000 clones, with about nine tenths as singletons. On this clone: What it recognizes is unknown.

This chain connects TRBV27 to TRBJ1-1, with D possibly TRBD1 on 5 matching bases. The material was PBMCs, obtained from a glioma patient whose treatment included an IDH1 peptide vaccine. The sequence came from a woman aged 45-59 years with glioma. The CDR3 nucleotides are TGTGCCAGCAGCCCCGACAGCACACCCTTGAACACTGAAGCTTTCTTT. Its protein is CASSPDSTPLNTEAFF.